What follows describes a single T cell receptor (beta chain). This entry is derived from a study of blood T cell repertoires in COVID-19. At the level of the study: Acute-phase and convalescent COVID-19 samples originated in the United States, Italy and Spain.

TCRdb's copy holds only in-frame clones and misses some; the assay was immunoSEQ multiplex PCR. The sample contains roughly 100,000 clones, approximately 80% of which appear only once. This CDR3 comprises 15 residues. CDR1 and CDR2 (germline): SGHDT, YYEEEE. Trimming took 3 bases from V and 3 from J; bases not matched to a gene: 8. Material for sequencing was peripheral blood. V usage is TRBV5-6 and J usage is TRBJ1-1; 7 bases map to TRBD1. The sequence derives from a human donor in a cohort sampled during active or convalescent COVID-19. The CDR3 bases are TGTGCCAGCAGCTCGACACAGGGGCCATACACTGAAGCTTTCTTT. Its protein is CASSSTQGPYTEAFF.